This entry lists 6 T cell receptor beta chains sequenced from one sample in a study of tumor-infiltrating lymphocytes in localized non-small cell lung cancer. TCRdb keeps only in-frame clones here, not all; method: immunoSEQ multiplex PCR. The data hold more than 10,000 clones, with 82% observed a single time. The sequenced material came from uninvolved lung tissue not adjacent to the tumor. All receptors derive from a human donor with non-small cell lung cancer.

The chain has TRBV6-5 and TRBJ1-6; 7 bases fit TRBD1. The CDR3 covers 14 residues. The V segment lost 9 bases and the J segment 8 bases; nucleotides outside the gene matches: 10. In germline, CDR1 is MNHEY, CDR2 SVGAGI. In DNA, the CDR3 is TGTGCCAGTACTCGACAGGGACAGCATTCACCCCTCCACTTT. Translated: CASTRQGQHSPLHF.

V usage is TRBV11-2 and J usage is TRBJ1-5, with TRBD1 matching over 7 bases. This CDR3 contains 13 residues. CDR1 is SGHAT, CDR2 FQNNGV, per germline. Trimming removed 5 bases from V and 6 bases from J; junction bases left unmatched: 4. The CDR3 DNA reads TGTGCCAGCAGCAACAGGGGTGGTCAGCCCCAGCATTTT. Translation gives CASSNRGGQPQHF.

This clone was counted a few times. This chain joins TRBV9 and TRBJ2-1; perhaps D is TRBD1 or TRBD2 (7 bases each). The CDR3 runs 16 residues. Trimming cost V 0 bases and J 9 bases, with 19 bases left between them. Looked up from germline, CDR1 is SGDLS and CDR2 is YYNGEE. Here the CDR3 DNA reads TGTGCCAGCAGCGTAGAGGGGGGGACAGCAACAGGTGAGCAGTTCTTC. This encodes CASSVEGGTATGEQFF.

V usage is TRBV11-2 and J usage is TRBJ2-3, with D hard to call. Trimming left V 5 bases short and J 1 base short, with 13 bases between. Germline assignment: CDR1 SGHAT and CDR2 FQNNGV. The CDR3 is made up of 15 amino acids. CDR3 bases: TGTGCCAGCAGCCTTCAGATTTGGGGCACAGATACGCAGTATTTT. Its protein product is CASSLQIWGTDTQYF.

The rearrangement links TRBV11-3 to TRBJ2-1, with D uncertain. CDR1 is SGHNT and CDR2 is YENEEA in the germline V gene. The CDR3 consists of 13 residues. Trimming left V 0 bases short and J 8 bases short, with 8 bases between. The CDR3 protein is CASSLDTRDEQFF. The CDR3 nucleotides read TGTGCCAGCAGCTTAGATACAAGAGATGAGCAGTTCTTC.

This sequence joins TRBV5-5 and TRBJ2-7, with D maybe TRBD1 (6 bases). CDR3 length: 15 residues. In germline, CDR1 is SGHKS, CDR2 YYEKEE (reference sequence). Trimming cost V 5 bases and J 6 bases, with 21 bases left between them. The chain's CDR3 is CASSLYDRLFSEQYF. The CDR3, as DNA: TGTGCCAGCAGTCTTTACGACAGGCTATTTAGCGAGCAGTACTTC.